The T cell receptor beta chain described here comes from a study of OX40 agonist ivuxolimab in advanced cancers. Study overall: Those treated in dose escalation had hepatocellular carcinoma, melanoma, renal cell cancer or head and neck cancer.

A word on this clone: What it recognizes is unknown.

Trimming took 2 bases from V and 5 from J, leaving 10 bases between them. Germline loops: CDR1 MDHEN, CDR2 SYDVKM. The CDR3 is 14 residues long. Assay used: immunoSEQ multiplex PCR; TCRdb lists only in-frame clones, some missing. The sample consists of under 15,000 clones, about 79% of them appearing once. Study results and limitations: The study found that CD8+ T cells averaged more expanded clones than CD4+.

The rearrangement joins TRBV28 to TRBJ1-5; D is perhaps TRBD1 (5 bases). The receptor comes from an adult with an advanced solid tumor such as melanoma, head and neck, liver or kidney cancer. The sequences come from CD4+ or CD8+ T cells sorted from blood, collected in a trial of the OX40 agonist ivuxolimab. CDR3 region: CASSLIIGDQPQHF. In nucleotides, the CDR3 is TGTGCCAGCAGTTTAATAATAGGGGATCAGCCCCAGCATTTT.